These 21 T cell receptor beta chains share one sample of origin, sequenced in a study of blood T cell repertoires in COVID-19. Profiling relied on immunoSEQ multiplex PCR, and the TCRdb table lists in-frame clones only, not all of them. The sample carries roughly 76,000 clones, roughly 91% recorded once. Sequencing was carried out using peripheral blood. The source is a man aged 70 or older with active or convalescent COVID-19.

The chain recombines TRBV7-9 with TRBJ1-4; 12 bases are shared with TRBD1. The CDR3 runs to 15 residues. CDR1 SEHNR and CDR2 FQNEAQ come from the germline V gene (reference sequence). Losses at the gene ends were 1 base for V and 9 bases for J; bases not matched to a gene: 3. The CDR3 spells CASSLGRDRGQKLFF. CDR3 coding DNA: TGTGCCAGCAGCTTAGGTCGGGACAGGGGGCAAAAACTGTTTTTT.

The chain links TRBV27 to TRBJ2-7, with D possibly matching TRBD2 (5 bases). The germline V gene encodes CDR1 MNHEY and CDR2 SMNVEV (reference sequence). V lost 8 bases to trimming and J lost 7 bases, with 21 bases between them. CDR3 size: 14 residues. The CDR3 DNA reads as TGTGCCAGCCGATACGACTATAAGGGAAAAGAGCAGTACTTC. It codes for CASRYDYKGKEQYF.

The chain has TRBV5-1 and TRBJ2-1; the D gene is possibly TRBD1 (5 bases). Germline assignment: CDR1 SGHRS and CDR2 YFSETQ. This CDR3 is 15 amino acids long. V gave up 3 bases and J gave up 1 base, with 11 bases separating them. The CDR3 bases are TGCGCCAGCAGCTCAGGGTCTCAGTCCTACAATGAGCAGTTCTTC. Translating it yields CASSSGSQSYNEQFF.

The J gene is TRBJ1-2, the V gene TRBV6-6, with D perhaps TRBD1 (6 bases). The CDR3 has 13 residues. Trimming cost V 10 bases and J 5 bases, with 17 bases left between them. Germline CDR1 MNHNY, CDR2 SVGAGI (reference sequence). The CDR3 reads CATQRGGRYGYTF. In DNA, the CDR3 is TGTGCCACCCAGAGGGGGGGAAGGTATGGCTACACCTTC.

The rearrangement links TRBV6-2 or TRBV6-3 to TRBJ2-2; 9 nucleotides align to TRBD2. Germline V gives CDR1 MNHEY, CDR2 SVGEGT. The trim removed 2 bases at V and 7 bases at J, leaving 8 bases unmatched. The CDR3 loop spans 16 amino acids. The CDR3 loop reads CASSYLAGGPVGELFF. CDR3 nucleotides: TGTGCCAGCAGTTACCTTGCGGGAGGGCCGGTCGGGGAGCTGTTTTTT.

This chain joins TRBV30 and TRBJ2-7; D unresolved. This CDR3 spans 14 amino acids. Germline loops: CDR1 GTSNPN, CDR2 SVGIG (reference sequence). Trimming removed 0 bases at V and 2 bases at J, with 11 bases between. The CDR3, as DNA: TGTGCCTGGAGTGTTTTTACCCTACCCTACGAGCAGTACTTC. It specifies CAWSVFTLPYEQYF.

The chain carries TRBV7-2 and TRBJ2-4; 10 bases match TRBD2. This CDR3 has 15 residues. Trimming cost V 1 base and J 5 bases; bases outside gene matches: 2. Germline V lookup: CDR1 SGHTA, CDR2 FQGNSA. The CDR3 bases are TGTGCCAGCAGCTTAGGACTAGCGGGCCAAAACATTCAGTACTTC. Translation gives CASSLGLAGQNIQYF.

The V and J genes are TRBV7-2 and TRBJ1-2; 7 bases are shared with TRBD1. Germline V CDR1 and CDR2: SGHTA, FQGNSA. V gave up 7 bases and J gave up 5 bases; unmatched junction bases: 16. CDR3 size: 16 residues. The CDR3, as DNA: TGTGCCAGCACCCAATCCGCAGTAGGGACAGCATATGGCTACACCTTC. This encodes CASTQSAVGTAYGYTF.

In regard to this clone: Other nucleotide sequences from this sample produce the same CDR3. The chain carries TRBV6-7 and TRBJ2-7; D gene uncertain. TRBV6-7 is labeled an ORF, and its function is uncertain. The CDR3 totals 14 residues. V shed 7 bases and J shed 2 bases, with 15 bases lying between them. The CDR3 is CASTLPRRTYEQYF. The CDR3 DNA reads as TGTGCCAGCACCTTACCGAGAAGAACCTACGAGCAGTACTTC.

This chain joins TRBV5-1 and TRBJ2-3, with 7 nucleotides matching TRBD2. The CDR3 loop spans 15 amino acids. Germline V lookup: CDR1 SGHRS, CDR2 YFSETQ. The ends lost 1 base at V and 4 bases at J; junction bases unmatched: 6. The CDR3 region is CASSLRGRAPDTQYF. The CDR3 DNA reads TGCGCCAGCAGCTTGCGTGGGAGGGCCCCAGATACGCAGTATTTT. The entire variable domain, with the rest obtained from reference TRBV5-1 and TRBJ2-3, is as follows: KAGVTQTPRYLIKTRGQQVTLSCSPISGHRSVSWYQQTPGQGLQFLFEYFSETQRNKGNFPGRFSGRQFSNSRSEMNVSTLELGDSALYLCASSLRGRAPDTQYFGPGTRLTVL.

The chain recombines TRBV30 with TRBJ2-1, with 12 bases identical to TRBD2. With 0 bases clipped from V and 8 bases from J, the junction kept 8 bases outside the gene matches. The CDR3 consists of 16 residues. Germline assignment: CDR1 GTSNPN and CDR2 SVGIG (reference sequence). This chain's CDR3 is CAWSVSSGRVGDEQFF. CDR3 bases: TGTGCCTGGAGTGTGTCTAGCGGGAGGGTAGGTGATGAGCAGTTCTTC.

Only one count was recorded for this clone. The chain employs TRBV4-3 and TRBJ1-5; D is ambiguous. The ends were cut back, 0 bases at V and 8 bases at J, with 8 bases in the middle. CDR1 is LGHNA, CDR2 YSLEER, per germline. The CDR3 spans 13 residues. The DNA for the CDR3 is TGCGCCAGCAGCCAAGAATGGAGGGAGCCCCAGCATTTT. This gives the protein CASSQEWREPQHF.

The chain has TRBV4-1 and TRBJ1-3; D remains ambiguous. The germline gives CDR1 MGHRA, CDR2 YSYEKL. Trimming took 2 bases from V and 0 from J, leaving 14 bases between them. The CDR3 totals 17 residues. CDR3 in amino acids: CASSQTPGTSSGNTIYF. For the CDR3, the DNA is TGCGCCAGCAGCCAAACCCCGGGAACGAGCTCTGGAAACACCATATATTTT.

Only a few counts were recorded for this clone. The chain joins TRBV5-4 to TRBJ1-6; 7 nucleotides line up with TRBD1. CDR1 SGHNT and CDR2 YYREEE come from the germline V gene (reference sequence). The CDR3 spans 16 residues. V lost 4 bases, J lost 5 bases, and 9 bases stayed unmatched. The CDR3 is CASSEGAAANNSPLHF. For the CDR3, the DNA is TGTGCCAGCAGCGAGGGGGCGGCAGCCAATAATTCACCCCTCCACTTT. Looking up the rest from reference TRBV5-4 and TRBJ1-6 gives the full variable domain: ETGVTQSPTHLIKTRGQQVTLRCSSQSGHNTVSWYQQALGQGPQFIFQYYREEENGRGNFPPRFSGLQFPNYSSELNVNALELDDSALYLCASSEGAAANNSPLHFGNGTRLTVT.

This rearrangement joins TRBV7-2 to TRBJ1-1; no reliable D call. V was shortened by 2 bases and J by 1 base, with 14 bases between the two germline ends. Germline values: CDR1 SGHTA, CDR2 FQGNSA. This CDR3 is built from 16 residues. The CDR3 sequence is CASSLRQARENTEAFF. Written as DNA, the CDR3 is TGTGCCAGCAGCTTAAGGCAGGCCCGGGAGAACACTGAAGCTTTCTTT.

The genes are TRBV6-5 and TRBJ2-3, with TRBD2 matching 12 bases. Germline values: CDR1 MNHEY, CDR2 SVGAGI. The CDR3 spans 15 residues. V was clipped by 6 bases and J by 1 base; unmatched bases: 2. CDR3 DNA sequence: TGTGCCAGCAGGCTAGCGGGAGGGGGCACAGATACGCAGTATTTT. It codes for CASRLAGGGTDTQYF.

The chain combines TRBV5-1 with TRBJ2-7; D perhaps matches TRBD2 (5 bases). With 3 bases removed from V and 5 bases from J, the gap between germline ends came to 15 bases. Germline V gene lookup returns CDR1 SGHRS and CDR2 YFSETQ. The CDR3 length is 14 residues. The CDR3 nucleotides read TGCGCCAGCAGCTCGGGGTTAGTATCGGACGAGCAGTACTTC. Encoded protein: CASSSGLVSDEQYF.

The gene calls are TRBV5-1 and TRBJ1-1, with TRBD1 matching 10 bases. V lost 6 bases and J lost 1; bases outside the gene matches: 6. Germline V lookup: CDR1 SGHRS, CDR2 YFSETQ. The CDR3 has 15 amino acids. The CDR3 region has the DNA TGCGCCAGCAACCGACAGGGGGCGAAGAACACTGAAGCTTTCTTT. Its protein product is CASNRQGAKNTEAFF. The full variable domain, its missing parts supplied by reference TRBV5-1 and TRBJ1-1, is KAGVTQTPRYLIKTRGQQVTLSCSPISGHRSVSWYQQTPGQGLQFLFEYFSETQRNKGNFPGRFSGRQFSNSRSEMNVSTLELGDSALYLCASNRQGAKNTEAFFGQGTRLTVV.

The J gene is TRBJ1-1, the V gene TRBV7-9; no clear D gene. From germline, CDR1 is SEHNR and CDR2 FQNEAQ (reference sequence). V dropped 2 bases and J dropped 6 bases, with 7 bases sitting between them. CDR3 length equals 12 residues. The CDR3 region has the DNA TGTGCCAGCAGCTTATTTTCGTCTGAAGCTTTCTTT. Protein sequence: CASSLFSSEAFF.

The J gene is TRBJ2-7, the V gene TRBV6-6; the D gene is possibly TRBD2 (5 bases). The CDR3 loop spans 12 amino acids. The germline gives CDR1 MNHNY, CDR2 SVGAGI (reference sequence). V lost 5 bases to trimming and J lost 3 bases, with 8 bases between them. CDR3 sequence: CASSPGSYEQYF. In DNA, the CDR3 is TGTGCCAGCAGTCCGGGGAGCTACGAGCAGTACTTC.

This clone showed up just once. The J gene is TRBJ2-1, the V gene TRBV18, with D possibly being TRBD2 (6 bases). CDR1 and CDR2 from the germline V gene are KGHSH and LQKENI. The CDR3 extends over 15 amino acids. The V end was cut by 6 bases, the J end by 8 bases, with 20 bases between. This chain's CDR3 is CASSSLGLSSHEQFF. In DNA, the CDR3 is TGTGCCAGCTCGTCCCTGGGACTTTCGTCCCATGAGCAGTTCTTC.